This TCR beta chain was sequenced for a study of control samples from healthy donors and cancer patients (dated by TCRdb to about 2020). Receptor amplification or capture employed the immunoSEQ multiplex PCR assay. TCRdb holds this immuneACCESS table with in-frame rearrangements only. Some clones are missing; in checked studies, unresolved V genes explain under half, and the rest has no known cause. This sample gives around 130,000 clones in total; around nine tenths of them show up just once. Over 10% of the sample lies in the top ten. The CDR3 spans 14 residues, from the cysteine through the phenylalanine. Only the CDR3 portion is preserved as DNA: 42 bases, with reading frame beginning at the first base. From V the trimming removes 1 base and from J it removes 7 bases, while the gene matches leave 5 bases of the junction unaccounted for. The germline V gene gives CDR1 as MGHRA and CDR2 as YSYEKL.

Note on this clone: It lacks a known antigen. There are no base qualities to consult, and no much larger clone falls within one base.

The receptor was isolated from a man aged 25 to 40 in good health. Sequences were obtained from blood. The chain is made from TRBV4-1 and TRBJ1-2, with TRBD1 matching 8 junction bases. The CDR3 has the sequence CASSQGQGRGGYTF. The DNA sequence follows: TGCGCCAGCAGCCAAGGACAGGGGAGGGGTGGCTACACCTTC.